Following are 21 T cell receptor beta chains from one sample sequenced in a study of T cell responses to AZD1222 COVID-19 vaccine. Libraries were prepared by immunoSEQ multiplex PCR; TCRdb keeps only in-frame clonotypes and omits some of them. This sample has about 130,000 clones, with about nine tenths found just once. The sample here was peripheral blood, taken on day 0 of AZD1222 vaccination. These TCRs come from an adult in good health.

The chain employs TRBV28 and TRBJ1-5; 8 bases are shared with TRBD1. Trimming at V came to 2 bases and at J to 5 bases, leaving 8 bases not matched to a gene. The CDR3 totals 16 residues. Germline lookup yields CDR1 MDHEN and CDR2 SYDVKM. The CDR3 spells CASSLAGRGPDQPQHF. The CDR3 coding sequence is TGTGCCAGCAGTTTAGCCGGCAGGGGGCCGGATCAGCCCCAGCATTTT.

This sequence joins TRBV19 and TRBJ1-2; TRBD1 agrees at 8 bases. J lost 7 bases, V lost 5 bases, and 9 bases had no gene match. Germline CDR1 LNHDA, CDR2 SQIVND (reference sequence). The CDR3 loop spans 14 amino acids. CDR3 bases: TGTGCCAGTAGTCCGGGACAGGATCACAGTGGCTACACCTTC. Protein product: CASSPGQDHSGYTF.

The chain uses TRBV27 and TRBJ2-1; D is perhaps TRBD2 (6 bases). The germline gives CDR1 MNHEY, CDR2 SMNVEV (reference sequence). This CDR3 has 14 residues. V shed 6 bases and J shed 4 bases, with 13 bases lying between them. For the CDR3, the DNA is TGTGCCAGCAGCCCCCGGGGGTGGTACAATGAGCAGTTCTTC. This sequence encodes CASSPRGWYNEQFF.

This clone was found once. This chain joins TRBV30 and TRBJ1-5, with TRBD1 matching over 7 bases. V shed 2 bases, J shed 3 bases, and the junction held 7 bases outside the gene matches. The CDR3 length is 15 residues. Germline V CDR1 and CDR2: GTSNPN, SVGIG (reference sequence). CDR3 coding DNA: TGTGCCTGGAGTCTCAGGGGGACCCCCAATCAGCCCCAGCATTTT. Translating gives CAWSLRGTPNQPQHF.

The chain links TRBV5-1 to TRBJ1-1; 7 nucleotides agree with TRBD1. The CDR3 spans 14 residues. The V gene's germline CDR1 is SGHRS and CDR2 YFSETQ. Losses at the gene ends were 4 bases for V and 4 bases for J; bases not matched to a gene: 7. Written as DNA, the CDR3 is TGCGCCAGCAGCCCGGGACAGATCTTCACTGAAGCTTTCTTT. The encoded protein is CASSPGQIFTEAFF.

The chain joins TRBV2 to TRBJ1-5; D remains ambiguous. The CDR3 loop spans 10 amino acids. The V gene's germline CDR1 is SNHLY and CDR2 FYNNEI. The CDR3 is CAVGGQPQHF. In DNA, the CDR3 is TGTGCAGTGGGAGGGCAGCCCCAGCATTTT.

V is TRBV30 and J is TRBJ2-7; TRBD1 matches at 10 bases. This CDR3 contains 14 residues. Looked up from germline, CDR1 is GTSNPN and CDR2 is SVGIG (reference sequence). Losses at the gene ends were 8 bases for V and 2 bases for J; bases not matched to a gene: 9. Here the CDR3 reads CAVVGGTGAYEQYF. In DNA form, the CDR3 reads TGTGCCGTCGTGGGTGGGACAGGGGCCTACGAGCAGTACTTC.

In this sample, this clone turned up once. Here the CDR3 reads CASSLQGIGYGYTF. The CDR3, as DNA: TGTGCCAGCAGTTTACAGGGTATAGGCTATGGCTACACCTTC. The J gene is TRBJ1-2, the V gene TRBV27, with D possibly TRBD1 on 5 matching bases. The CDR3 covers 14 residues. The germline gives CDR1 MNHEY, CDR2 SMNVEV (reference sequence). V gave up 2 bases and J gave up 4 bases, with 11 bases separating them.

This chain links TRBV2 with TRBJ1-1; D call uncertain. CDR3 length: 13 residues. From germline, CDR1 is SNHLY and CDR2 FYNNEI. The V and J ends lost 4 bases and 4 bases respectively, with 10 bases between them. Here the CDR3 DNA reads TGTGCCAGCAGTGTAAGGCGTGGCACTGAAGCTTTCTTT. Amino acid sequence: CASSVRRGTEAFF.

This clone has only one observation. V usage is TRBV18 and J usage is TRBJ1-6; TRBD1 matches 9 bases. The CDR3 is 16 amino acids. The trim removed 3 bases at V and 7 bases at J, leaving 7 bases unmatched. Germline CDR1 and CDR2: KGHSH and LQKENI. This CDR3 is CASSPSGTGINSPLHF. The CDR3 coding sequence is TGTGCCAGCTCACCCTCCGGGACAGGGATCAATTCACCCCTCCACTTT.

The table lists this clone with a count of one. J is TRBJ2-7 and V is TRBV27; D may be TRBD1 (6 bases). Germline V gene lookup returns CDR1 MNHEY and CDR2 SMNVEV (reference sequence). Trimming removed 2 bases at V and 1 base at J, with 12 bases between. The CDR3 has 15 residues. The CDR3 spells CASSLTGKSSYEQYF. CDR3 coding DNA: TGTGCCAGCAGTTTAACAGGGAAGTCGTCCTACGAGCAGTACTTC.

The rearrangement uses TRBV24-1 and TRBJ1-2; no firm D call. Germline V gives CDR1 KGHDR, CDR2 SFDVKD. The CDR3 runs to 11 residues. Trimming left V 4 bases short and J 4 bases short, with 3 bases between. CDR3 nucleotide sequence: TGTGCCACCAGTGAGGGCTATGGCTACACCTTC. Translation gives CATSEGYGYTF.

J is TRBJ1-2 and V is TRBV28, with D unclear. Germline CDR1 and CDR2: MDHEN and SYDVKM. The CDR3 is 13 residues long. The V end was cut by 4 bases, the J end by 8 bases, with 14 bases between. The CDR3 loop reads CASSSTRPGGYTF. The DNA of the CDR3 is TGTGCCAGCAGTTCGACGCGGCCGGGGGGCTACACCTTC.

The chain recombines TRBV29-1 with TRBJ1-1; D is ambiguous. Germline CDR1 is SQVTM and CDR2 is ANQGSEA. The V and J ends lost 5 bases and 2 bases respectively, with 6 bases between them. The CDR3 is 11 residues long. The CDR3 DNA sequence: TGCAGCGTTCGCTACAACACTGAAGCTTTCTTT. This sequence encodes CSVRYNTEAFF.

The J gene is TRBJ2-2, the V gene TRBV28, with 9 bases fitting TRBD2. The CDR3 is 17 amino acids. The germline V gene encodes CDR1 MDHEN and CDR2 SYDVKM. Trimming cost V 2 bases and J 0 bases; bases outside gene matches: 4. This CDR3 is CASSLKRGDTNTGELFF. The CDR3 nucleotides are TGTGCCAGCAGTTTAAAGCGGGGGGATACGAACACCGGGGAGCTGTTTTTT.

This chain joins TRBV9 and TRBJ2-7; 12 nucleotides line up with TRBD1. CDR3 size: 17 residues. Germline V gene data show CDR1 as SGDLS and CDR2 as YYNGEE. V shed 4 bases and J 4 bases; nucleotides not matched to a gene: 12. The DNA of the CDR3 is TGTGCCAGCAGCCCTTGGGGGGACAGGGGGCTTGAATACGAGCAGTACTTC. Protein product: CASSPWGDRGLEYEQYF.

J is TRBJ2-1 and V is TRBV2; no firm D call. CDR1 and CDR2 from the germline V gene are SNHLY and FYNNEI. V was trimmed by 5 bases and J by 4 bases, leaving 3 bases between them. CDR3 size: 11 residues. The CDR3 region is CASSQYNEQFF. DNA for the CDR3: TGTGCCAGCAGTCAATACAATGAGCAGTTCTTC.

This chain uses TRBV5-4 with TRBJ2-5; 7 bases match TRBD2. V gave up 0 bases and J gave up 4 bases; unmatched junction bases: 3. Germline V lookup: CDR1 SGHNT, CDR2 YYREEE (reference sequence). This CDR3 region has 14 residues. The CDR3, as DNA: TGTGCCAGCAGCTTGGGCGGGGGAGGAGAGACCCAGTACTTC. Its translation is CASSLGGGGETQYF.

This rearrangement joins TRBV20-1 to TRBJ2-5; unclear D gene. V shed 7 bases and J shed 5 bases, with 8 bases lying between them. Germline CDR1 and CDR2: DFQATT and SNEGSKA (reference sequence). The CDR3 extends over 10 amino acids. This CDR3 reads CSGYRETQYF. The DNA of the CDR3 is TGCAGTGGATACCGGGAGACCCAGTACTTC.

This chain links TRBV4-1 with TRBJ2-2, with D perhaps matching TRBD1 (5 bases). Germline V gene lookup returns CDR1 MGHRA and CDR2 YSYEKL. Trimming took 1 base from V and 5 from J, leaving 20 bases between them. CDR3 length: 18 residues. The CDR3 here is CASSQGQARAGLTGELFF. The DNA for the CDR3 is TGCGCCAGCAGCCAAGGGCAGGCTAGGGCAGGGCTTACCGGGGAGCTGTTTTTT.

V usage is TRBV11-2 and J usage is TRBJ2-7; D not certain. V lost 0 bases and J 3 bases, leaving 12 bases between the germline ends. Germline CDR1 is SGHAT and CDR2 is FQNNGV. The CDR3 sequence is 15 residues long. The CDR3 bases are TGTGCCAGCAGCTTAGATCGGGCTGCCGTCTACGAGCAGTACTTC. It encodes CASSLDRAAVYEQYF.